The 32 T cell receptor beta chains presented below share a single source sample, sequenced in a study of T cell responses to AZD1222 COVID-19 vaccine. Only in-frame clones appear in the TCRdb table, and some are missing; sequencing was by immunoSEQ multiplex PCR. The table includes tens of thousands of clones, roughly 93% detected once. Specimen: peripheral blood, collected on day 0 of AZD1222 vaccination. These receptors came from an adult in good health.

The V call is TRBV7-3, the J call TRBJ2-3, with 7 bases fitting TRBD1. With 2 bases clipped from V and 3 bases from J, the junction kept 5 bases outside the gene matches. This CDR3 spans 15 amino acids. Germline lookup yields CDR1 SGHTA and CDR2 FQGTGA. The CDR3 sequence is CASSLLGQITDTQYF. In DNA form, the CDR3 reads TGTGCCAGCAGCTTACTGGGACAGATAACAGATACGCAGTATTTT.

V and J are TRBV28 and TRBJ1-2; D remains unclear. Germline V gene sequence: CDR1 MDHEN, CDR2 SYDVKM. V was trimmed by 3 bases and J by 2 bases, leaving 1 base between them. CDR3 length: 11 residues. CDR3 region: CASSFNYGYTF. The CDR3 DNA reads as TGTGCCAGCAGTTTCAACTATGGCTACACCTTC.

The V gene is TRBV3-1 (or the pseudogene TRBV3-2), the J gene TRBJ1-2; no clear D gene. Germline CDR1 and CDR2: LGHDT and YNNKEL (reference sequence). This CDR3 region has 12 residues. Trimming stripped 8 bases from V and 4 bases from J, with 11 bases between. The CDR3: CASRHTGYGYTF. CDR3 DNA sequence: TGTGCCAGCCGACATACCGGCTATGGCTACACCTTC.

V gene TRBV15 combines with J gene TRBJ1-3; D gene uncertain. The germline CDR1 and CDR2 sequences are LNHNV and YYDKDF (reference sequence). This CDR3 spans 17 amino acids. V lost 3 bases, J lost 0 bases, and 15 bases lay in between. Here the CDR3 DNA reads TGTGCCACCAGCAGGTTGGGAGGCAGCTCCTCTGGAAACACCATATATTTT. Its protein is CATSRLGGSSSGNTIYF.

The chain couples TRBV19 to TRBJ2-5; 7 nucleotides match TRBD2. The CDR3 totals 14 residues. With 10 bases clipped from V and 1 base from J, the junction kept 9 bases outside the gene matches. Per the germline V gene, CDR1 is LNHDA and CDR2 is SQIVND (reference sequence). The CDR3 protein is CATAPAGVQETQYF. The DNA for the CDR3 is TGTGCCACCGCCCCGGCGGGGGTCCAAGAGACCCAGTACTTC.

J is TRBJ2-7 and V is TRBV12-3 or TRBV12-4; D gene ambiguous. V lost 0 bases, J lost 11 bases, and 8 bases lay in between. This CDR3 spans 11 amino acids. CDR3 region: CASSLASVEYF. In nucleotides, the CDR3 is TGTGCCAGCAGTTTAGCCTCGGTGGAGTACTTC.

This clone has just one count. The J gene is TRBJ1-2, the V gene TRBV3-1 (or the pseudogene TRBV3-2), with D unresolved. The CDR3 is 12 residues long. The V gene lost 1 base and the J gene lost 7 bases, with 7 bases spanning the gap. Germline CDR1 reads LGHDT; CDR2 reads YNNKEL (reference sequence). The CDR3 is CASSQARVGYTF. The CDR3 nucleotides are TGTGCCAGCAGCCAAGCTCGGGTTGGCTACACCTTC.

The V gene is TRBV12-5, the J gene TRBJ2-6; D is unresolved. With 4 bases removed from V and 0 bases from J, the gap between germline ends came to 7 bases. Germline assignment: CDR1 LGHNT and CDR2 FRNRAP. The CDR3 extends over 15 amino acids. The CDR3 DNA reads TGTGCTAGTGGTTGGGCAAGCTCTGGGGCCAACGTCCTGACTTTC. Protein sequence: CASGWASSGANVLTF.

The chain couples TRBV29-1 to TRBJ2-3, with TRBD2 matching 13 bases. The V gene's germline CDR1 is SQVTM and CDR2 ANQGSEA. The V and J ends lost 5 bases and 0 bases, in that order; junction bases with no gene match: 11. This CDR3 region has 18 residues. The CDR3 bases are TGCAGCGTTAAACCCGGGACTAGCGGGGCCCTAAGCACAGATACGCAGTATTTT. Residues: CSVKPGTSGALSTDTQYF.

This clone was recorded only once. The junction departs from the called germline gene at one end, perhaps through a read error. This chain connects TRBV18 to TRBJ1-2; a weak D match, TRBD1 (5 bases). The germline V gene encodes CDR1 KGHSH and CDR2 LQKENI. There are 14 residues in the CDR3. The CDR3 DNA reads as TGTGCCAGCTCACCCGACCCCGGGACGGGATATCTCCCCTTC. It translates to CASSPDPGTGYLPF.

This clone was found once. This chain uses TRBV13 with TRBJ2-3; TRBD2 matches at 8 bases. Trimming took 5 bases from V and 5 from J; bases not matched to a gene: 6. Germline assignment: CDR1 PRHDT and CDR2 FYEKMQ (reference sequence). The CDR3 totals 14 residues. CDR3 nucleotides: TGTGCCAGCAGCGACGGGGGGGCCCGAGATACGCAGTATTTT. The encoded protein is CASSDGGARDTQYF.

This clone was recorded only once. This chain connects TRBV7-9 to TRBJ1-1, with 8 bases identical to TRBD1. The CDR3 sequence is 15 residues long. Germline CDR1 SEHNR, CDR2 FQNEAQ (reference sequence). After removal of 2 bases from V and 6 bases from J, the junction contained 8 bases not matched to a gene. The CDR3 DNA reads TGTGCCAGCAGCTTATACCGGGACAGGATCGCTGAAGCTTTCTTT. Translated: CASSLYRDRIAEAFF.

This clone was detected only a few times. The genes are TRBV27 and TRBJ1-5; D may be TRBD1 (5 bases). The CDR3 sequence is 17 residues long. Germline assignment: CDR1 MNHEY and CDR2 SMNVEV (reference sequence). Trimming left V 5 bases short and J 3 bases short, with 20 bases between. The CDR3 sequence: CASSPRTGIGANQPQHF. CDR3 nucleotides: TGTGCCAGCAGTCCACGAACTGGGATCGGGGCCAATCAGCCCCAGCATTTT.

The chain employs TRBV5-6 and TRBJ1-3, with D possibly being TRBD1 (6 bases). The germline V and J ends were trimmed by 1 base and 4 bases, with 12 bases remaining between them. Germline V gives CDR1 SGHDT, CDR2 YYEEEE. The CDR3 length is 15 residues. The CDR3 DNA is TGTGCCAGCAGCTTGCGGCCAGGGGTAGGAAACACCATATATTTT. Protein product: CASSLRPGVGNTIYF.

DNA of the CDR3: TGTGCCAGTAGTATAAGTAGCGGGGGGGCCATTGGTGAGCAGTTCTTC. Encoded protein: CASSISSGGAIGEQFF. The J gene is TRBJ2-1, the V gene TRBV19; 11 bases fit TRBD2. The trim removed 2 bases at V and 9 bases at J, leaving 9 bases unmatched. This CDR3 has 16 residues. CDR1 LNHDA and CDR2 SQIVND come from the germline V gene (reference sequence).

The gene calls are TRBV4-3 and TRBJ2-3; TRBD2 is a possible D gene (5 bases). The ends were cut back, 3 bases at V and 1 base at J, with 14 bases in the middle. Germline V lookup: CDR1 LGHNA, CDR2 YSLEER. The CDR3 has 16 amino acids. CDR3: CASSQVYGVRTDTQYF. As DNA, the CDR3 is TGCGCCAGCAGCCAGGTCTACGGGGTCCGCACAGATACGCAGTATTTT.

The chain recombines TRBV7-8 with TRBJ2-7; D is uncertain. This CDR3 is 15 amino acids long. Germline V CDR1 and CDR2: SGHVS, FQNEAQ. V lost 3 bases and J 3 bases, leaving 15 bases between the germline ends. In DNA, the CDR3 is TGTGCCAGCAGCTTCGACAAACAACTTAACTACGAGCAGTACTTC. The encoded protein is CASSFDKQLNYEQYF.

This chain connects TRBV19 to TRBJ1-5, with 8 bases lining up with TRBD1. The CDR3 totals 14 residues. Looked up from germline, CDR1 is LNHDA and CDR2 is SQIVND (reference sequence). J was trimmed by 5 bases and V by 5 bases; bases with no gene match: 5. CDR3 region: CASSRTGPDQPQHF. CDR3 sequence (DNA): TGTGCCAGTAGTCGGACAGGGCCAGATCAGCCCCAGCATTTT.

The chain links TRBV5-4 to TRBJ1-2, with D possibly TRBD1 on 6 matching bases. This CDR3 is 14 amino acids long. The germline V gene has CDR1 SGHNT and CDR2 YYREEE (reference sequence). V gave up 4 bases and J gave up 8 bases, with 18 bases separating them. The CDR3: CASSQDQGLGGYTF. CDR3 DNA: TGTGCCAGCAGCCAAGATCAGGGGTTAGGGGGCTACACCTTC.

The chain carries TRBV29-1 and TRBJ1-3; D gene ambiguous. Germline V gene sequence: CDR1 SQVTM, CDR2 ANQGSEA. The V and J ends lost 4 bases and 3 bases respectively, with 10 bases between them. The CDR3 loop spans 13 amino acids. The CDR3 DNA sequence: TGCAGCGTTGTTGGGAGAGGTGGAAACACCATATATTTT. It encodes CSVVGRGGNTIYF.

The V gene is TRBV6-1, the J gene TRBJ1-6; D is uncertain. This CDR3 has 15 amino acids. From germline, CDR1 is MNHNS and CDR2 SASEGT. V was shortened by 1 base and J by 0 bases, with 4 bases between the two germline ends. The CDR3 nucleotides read TGTGCCAGCAGTGAAGGGAGCTCCTATAATTCACCCCTCCACTTT. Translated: CASSEGSSYNSPLHF.

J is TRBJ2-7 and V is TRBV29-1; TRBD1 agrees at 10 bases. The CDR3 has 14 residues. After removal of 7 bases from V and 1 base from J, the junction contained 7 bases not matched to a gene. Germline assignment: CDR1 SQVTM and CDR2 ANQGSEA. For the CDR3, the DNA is TGCAGCGCCCAAAGACAGGGGGCATCCTACGAGCAGTACTTC. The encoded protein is CSAQRQGASYEQYF.

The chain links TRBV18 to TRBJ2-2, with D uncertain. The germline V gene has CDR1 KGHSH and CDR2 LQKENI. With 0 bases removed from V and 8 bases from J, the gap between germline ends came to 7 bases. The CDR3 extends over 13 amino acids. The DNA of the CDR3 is TGTGCCAGCTCACCACCGTCGGCTGGGGAGCTGTTTTTT. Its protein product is CASSPPSAGELFF.

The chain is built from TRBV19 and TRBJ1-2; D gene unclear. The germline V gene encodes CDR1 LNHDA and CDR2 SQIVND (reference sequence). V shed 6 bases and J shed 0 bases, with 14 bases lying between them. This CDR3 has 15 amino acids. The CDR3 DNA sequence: TGTGCCAGTAGCTTCTCAGGCGCACCTAACTATGGCTACACCTTC. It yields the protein CASSFSGAPNYGYTF. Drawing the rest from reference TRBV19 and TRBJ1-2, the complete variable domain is DGGITQSPKYLFRKEGQNVTLSCEQNLNHDAMYWYRQDPGQGLRLIYYSQIVNDFQKGDIAEGYSVSREKKESFPLTVTSAQKNPTAFYLCASSFSGAPNYGYTFGSGTRLTVV.

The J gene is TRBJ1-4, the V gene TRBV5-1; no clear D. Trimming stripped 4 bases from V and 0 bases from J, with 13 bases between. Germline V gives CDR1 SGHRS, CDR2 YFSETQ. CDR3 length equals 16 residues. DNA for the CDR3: TGCGCCAGCAGCACCTATTCGGCAGCAACTAATGAAAAACTGTTTTTT. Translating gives CASSTYSAATNEKLFF.

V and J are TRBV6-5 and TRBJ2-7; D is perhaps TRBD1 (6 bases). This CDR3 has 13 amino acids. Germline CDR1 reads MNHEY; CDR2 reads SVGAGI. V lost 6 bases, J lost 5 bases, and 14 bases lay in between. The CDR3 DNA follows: TGTGCCAGCAGAACAGGGAGTGGAAACGAGCAGTACTTC. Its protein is CASRTGSGNEQYF.

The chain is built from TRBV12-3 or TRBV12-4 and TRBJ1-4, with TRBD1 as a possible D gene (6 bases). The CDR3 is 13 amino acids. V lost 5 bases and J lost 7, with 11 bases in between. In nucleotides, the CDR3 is TGTGCCAGCAGTCCAGGGGCGGGTGAAAAACTGTTTTTT. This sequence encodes CASSPGAGEKLFF.

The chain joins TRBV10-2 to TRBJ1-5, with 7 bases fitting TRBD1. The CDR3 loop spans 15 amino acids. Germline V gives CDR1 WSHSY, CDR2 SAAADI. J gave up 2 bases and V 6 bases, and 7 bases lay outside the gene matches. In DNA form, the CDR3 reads TGCGCCAGCAGGGAAGACAGGGTAGGCAATCAGCCCCAGCATTTT. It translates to CASREDRVGNQPQHF.

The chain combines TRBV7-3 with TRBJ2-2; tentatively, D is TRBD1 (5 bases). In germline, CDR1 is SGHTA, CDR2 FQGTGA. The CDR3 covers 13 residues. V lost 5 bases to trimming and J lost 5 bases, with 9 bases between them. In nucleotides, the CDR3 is TGTGCCAGCAGCCCTGACAGAACCGGGGAGCTGTTTTTT. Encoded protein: CASSPDRTGELFF. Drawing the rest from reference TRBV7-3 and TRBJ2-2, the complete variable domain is GAGVSQTPSNKVTEKGKYVELRCDPISGHTALYWYRQSLGQGPEFLIYFQGTGAADDSGLPNDRFFAVRPEGSVSTLKIQRTERGDSAVYLCASSPDRTGELFFGEGSRLTVL.

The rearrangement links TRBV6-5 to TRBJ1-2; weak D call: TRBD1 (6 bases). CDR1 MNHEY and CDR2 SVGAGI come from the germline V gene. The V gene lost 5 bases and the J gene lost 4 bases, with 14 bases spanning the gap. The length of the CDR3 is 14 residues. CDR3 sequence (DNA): TGTGCCAGCAGTCCACAGGGACTGAGCTATGGCTACACCTTC. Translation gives CASSPQGLSYGYTF.

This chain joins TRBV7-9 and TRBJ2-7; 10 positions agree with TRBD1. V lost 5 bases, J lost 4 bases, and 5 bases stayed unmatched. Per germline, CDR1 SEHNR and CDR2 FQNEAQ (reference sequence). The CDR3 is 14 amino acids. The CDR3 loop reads CASSARDRGYEQYF. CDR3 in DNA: TGTGCCAGCAGCGCCCGGGACAGGGGTTACGAGCAGTACTTC.

CDR3 sequence reads: CASSYQTLNYGYTF. For the CDR3, the DNA is TGTGCCAGCAGCTACCAGACCCTTAACTATGGCTACACCTTC. This chain joins TRBV3-1 (or the pseudogene TRBV3-2) and TRBJ1-2; D uncertain. The germline V gene encodes CDR1 LGHDT and CDR2 YNNKEL (reference sequence). The V and J ends lost 5 bases and 1 base respectively, with 11 bases between them. There are 14 residues in the CDR3.